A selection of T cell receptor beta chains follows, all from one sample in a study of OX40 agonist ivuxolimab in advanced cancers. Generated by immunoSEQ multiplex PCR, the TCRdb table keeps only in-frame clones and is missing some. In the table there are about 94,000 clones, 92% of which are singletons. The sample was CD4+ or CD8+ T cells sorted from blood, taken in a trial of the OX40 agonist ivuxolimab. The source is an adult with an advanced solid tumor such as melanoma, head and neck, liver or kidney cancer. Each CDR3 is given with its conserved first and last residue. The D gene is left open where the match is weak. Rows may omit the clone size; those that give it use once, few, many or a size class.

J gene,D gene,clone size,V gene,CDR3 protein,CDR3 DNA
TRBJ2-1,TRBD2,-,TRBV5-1,CASSLTGGNEQFF,TGCGCCAGCAGCTTAACGGGAGGCAATGAGCAGTTCTTC
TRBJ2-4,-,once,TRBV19,CASSIVPQGRNIQYF,TGTGCCAGTAGTATAGTACCGCAGGGACGGAACATTCAGTACTTC
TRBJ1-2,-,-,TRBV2,CASSAGEGVHAGYTF,TGTGCCAGCAGTGCGGGCGAAGGGGTCCATGCTGGCTACACCTTC
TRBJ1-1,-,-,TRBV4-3,CASSQDVQRFGTEAFF,TGCGCCAGCAGCCAAGATGTTCAACGATTCGGCACTGAAGCTTTCTTT
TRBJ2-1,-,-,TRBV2,CASTGPSYNEQFF,TGTGCCAGCACTGGTCCCTCCTACAATGAGCAGTTCTTC
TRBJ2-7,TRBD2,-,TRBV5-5,CASSLAPGGTSSYEQYF,TGTGCCAGCAGCTTGGCCCCGGGAGGGACGAGCTCCTACGAGCAGTACTTC
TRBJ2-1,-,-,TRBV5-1,CASEEGREGPYNEQFF,TGCGCCAGCGAAGAGGGCCGCGAGGGACCCTACAATGAGCAGTTCTTC
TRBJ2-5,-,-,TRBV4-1,CASSQGSGRETQYF,TGCGCCAGCAGCCAAGGGTCAGGGCGGGAGACCCAGTACTTC
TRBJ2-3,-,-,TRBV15,CATGVAFTDTQYF,TGTGCCACCGGGGTAGCGTTCACAGATACGCAGTATTTT
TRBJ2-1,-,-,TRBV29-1,CSVEERNEQFF,TGCAGCGTTGAAGAGAGGAATGAGCAGTTCTTC
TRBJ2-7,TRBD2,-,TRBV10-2,CASNERGAYEQYF,TGCGCCAGCAATGAGCGGGGAGCCTACGAGCAGTACTTC
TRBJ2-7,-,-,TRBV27,CASSAPSDEQYF,TGTGCCAGCAGTGCCCCCTCCGACGAGCAGTACTTC
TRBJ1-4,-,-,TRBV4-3,CASSQEGGGNEKLFF,TGCGCCAGCAGCCAAGAAGGCGGGGGAAATGAAAAACTGTTTTTT
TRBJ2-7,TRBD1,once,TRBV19,CASSLRGLEQYF,TGTGCCAGTAGCTTGAGGGGGCTCGAGCAGTACTTC
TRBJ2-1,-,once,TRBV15,CATSNPGLGITEQFF,TGTGCCACCAGCAACCCGGGACTGGGTATCACTGAGCAGTTCTTC
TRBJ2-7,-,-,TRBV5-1,CASSLRLNYEQYF,TGCGCCAGCAGCTTGAGACTAAACTACGAGCAGTACTTC
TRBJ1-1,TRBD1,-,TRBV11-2,CASSLYYGTGESTEAFF,TGTGCCAGCAGCTTGTATTACGGGACAGGCGAAAGCACTGAAGCTTTCTTT
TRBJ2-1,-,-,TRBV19,CASRGGGYNEQFF,TGTGCCAGTAGGGGTGGGGGTTACAATGAGCAGTTCTTC
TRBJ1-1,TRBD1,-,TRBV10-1,CASSDNRGNTEAFF,TGCGCCAGCAGTGATAACAGGGGGAACACTGAAGCTTTCTTT
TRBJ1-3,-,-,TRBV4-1,CASSPTEGGNTIYF,TGCGCCAGCAGCCCGACAGAGGGGGGAAACACCATATATTTT
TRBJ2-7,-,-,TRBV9,CASSVDPGAYEQYF,TGTGCCAGCAGCGTAGATCCAGGTGCCTACGAGCAGTACTTC
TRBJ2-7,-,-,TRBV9,CASSVRDTTYEQYF,TGTGCCAGCAGCGTAAGGGACACCACCTACGAGCAGTACTTC
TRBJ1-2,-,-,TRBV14,CASSQLRGGGYTF,TGTGCCAGCAGCCAATTAAGGGGAGGTGGCTACACCTTC
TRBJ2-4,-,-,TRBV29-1,CSVAENKNIQYF,TGCAGCGTTGCTGAGAACAAAAACATTCAGTACTTC
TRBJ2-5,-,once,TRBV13,CASSFSDRKETQYF,TGTGCCAGCAGCTTCTCGGACAGAAAAGAGACCCAGTACTTC
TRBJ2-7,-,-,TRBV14,CASSQDNQGTAEQYF,TGTGCCAGCAGCCAAGATAACCAGGGTACGGCCGAGCAGTACTTC
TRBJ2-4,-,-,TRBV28,CASSLKSGEGPIAKNIQYF,TGTGCCAGCAGTTTAAAGTCAGGCGAGGGTCCTATAGCCAAAAACATTCAGTACTTC
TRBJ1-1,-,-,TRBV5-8,CASSLVISEAFF,TGTGCCAGCAGCTTGGTTATAAGTGAAGCTTTCTTT
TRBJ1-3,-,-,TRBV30,CAWRRDRNTIYF,TGTGCCTGGAGACGGGATCGGAACACCATATATTTT
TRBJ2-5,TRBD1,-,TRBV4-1,CASSITLRQGEETQYF,TGCGCCAGCAGCATAACCCTCCGACAGGGGGAAGAGACCCAGTACTTC
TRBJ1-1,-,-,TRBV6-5,CASSSFSGNTEAFF,TGTGCCAGCAGTTCATTCTCCGGGAACACTGAAGCTTTCTTT
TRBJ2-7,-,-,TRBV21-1,CASSNRDRVGARRYF,TGTGCCAGCAGCAACCGGGACAGGGTGGGGGCTAGAAGGTACTTC
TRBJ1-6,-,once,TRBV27,CASRITAGSYNSPLHF,TGTGCCAGCCGAATAACCGCGGGCTCCTATAATTCACCCCTCCACTTT
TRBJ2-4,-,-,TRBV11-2,CASSLRDRAKNIQYF,TGTGCCAGCAGCTTACGCGACAGAGCCAAAAACATTCAGTACTTC
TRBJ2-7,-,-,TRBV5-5,CASSLGTVSSYEQYF,TGTGCCAGCAGCTTGGGGACAGTGAGCTCCTACGAGCAGTACTTC
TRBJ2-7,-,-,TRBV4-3,CASSRQEGVPSHEQYF,TGCGCCAGCAGCCGCCAGGAAGGGGTCCCGTCCCACGAGCAGTACTTC
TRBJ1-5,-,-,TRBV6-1,CASSEGTGPQHF,TGTGCCAGCAGTGAGGGGACGGGGCCCCAGCATTTT
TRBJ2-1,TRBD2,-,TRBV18,CASATSGSGYNEQFF,TGTGCCAGCGCCACTAGCGGGAGCGGTTACAATGAGCAGTTCTTC
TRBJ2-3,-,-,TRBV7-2,CASSLVPQPADTQYF,TGTGCCAGCAGCTTAGTACCCCAGCCCGCAGATACGCAGTATTTT
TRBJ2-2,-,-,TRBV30,CAWRNRATGELFF,TGTGCCTGGAGGAACAGGGCCACCGGGGAGCTGTTTTTT
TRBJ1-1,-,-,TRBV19,CASSRMDTEAFF,TGTGCCAGTAGTAGGATGGACACTGAAGCTTTCTTT
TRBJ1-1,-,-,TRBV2,CASKGSGNTEAFF,TGTGCCAGCAAAGGCTCAGGGAACACTGAAGCTTTCTTT
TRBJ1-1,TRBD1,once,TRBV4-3,CASSQYRGNTEAFF,TGCGCCAGCAGCCAATACAGGGGCAACACTGAAGCTTTCTTT
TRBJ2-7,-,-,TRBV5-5,CASSLDFTSQYF,TGTGCCAGCAGCTTGGATTTTACGTCGCAGTACTTC
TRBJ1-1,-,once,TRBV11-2,CASSRKPNTEAFF,TGTGCCAGCAGCAGGAAACCGAACACTGAAGCTTTCTTT
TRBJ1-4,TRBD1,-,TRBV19,CAQQQGYSNEKLFF,TGTGCCCAACAACAGGGGTATAGTAATGAAAAACTGTTTTTT
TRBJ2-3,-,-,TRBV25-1,CASSPTGSITDTQYF,TGTGCCAGCAGCCCTACAGGCTCGATCACAGATACGCAGTATTTT
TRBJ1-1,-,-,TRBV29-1,CSVRSRGTEAFF,TGCAGCGTCCGCAGCCGGGGGACTGAAGCTTTCTTT